This TCR beta chain was recorded in a study of blood T cells in healthy people across ages. The sample providers were healthy Caucasian people from Russia, aged about 6 to 100. Each of the donors had approximately 10 milliliters of peripheral blood drawn into EDTA-treated Vacutainer tubes. The amount of total RNA extracted per sample was at least 5 micrograms. Germline CDR1 reads MDHEN; CDR2 reads SYDVKM. J gave up 4 bases and V 2 bases, and 16 bases lay outside the gene matches. The CDR3 covers 18 residues. PCR was performed a second time for about 6 to 12 cycles using a sample-barcoded 5' primer and a J-beta primer mix. Paired-end reads containing CDR3 totaled no fewer than 2.5 million for each sample. TCRdb called the 5' RACE reads again in MiXCR, with one record for every CDR3 protein. Among 700,000 to 850,000 distinct CDR3 sequences, 53% were seen once, and the ten largest hold about 42%.

Sequenced input: blood. This TCR was sampled from a man of 80 years or more in good health. V usage is TRBV28 and J usage is TRBJ2-7; TRBD2 matches at 8 bases. Here the CDR3 reads CASSLLPAGAGIRYEQYF. Written as DNA, the CDR3 is TGTGCCAGCAGTTTACTTCCAGCGGGAGCAGGGATTAGGTACGAGCAGTACTTC.